This T cell receptor (beta chain) was captured by sequencing in a study of blood T cell repertoires in COVID-19. Study-level background: COVID-19 samples, acute and convalescent, were from the United States, Italy and Spain. Nucleic acid was either cDNA or gDNA, and it came from T cells, B-cell-depleted T cells, or PBMCs.

Per the original data handling: Amplifying reference gene primers gave estimates of nucleated cell counts. Repertoires were generated with immunoSEQ multiplex PCR, while TCRdb's copy carries only in-frame clones and drops some. D and trimming come from the DNA, and the V and J calls and clone size come from that table. This sample carries around 180,000 clones, 88% of them seen once, and the ten largest clones take roughly 24%. From germline, CDR1 is ENHRY and CDR2 SYGVKD. After removal of 2 bases from V and 4 bases from J, the junction contained 3 bases not matched to a gene. The CDR3 is 14 residues long.

The receptor's source is a man aged 60 to 75 with acute or convalescent COVID-19. The material sequenced was peripheral blood. V and J are TRBV10-3 and TRBJ2-5; 8 nucleotides line up with TRBD1. CDR3 loop: CAISESGQGETQYF. In DNA form, the CDR3 reads TGTGCCATCAGTGAGAGTGGACAGGGAGAGACCCAGTACTTC.